This TCR beta chain was documented in a study of T-cell memory formation after mild COVID-19. Whole-study findings and limits: Later expanders leaned CD4+, whereas day 15 to 85 contracting clones were balanced CD4/CD8. That cross-reactive memory joined was suggested by some responding clones appearing in pre-infection memory.

As to this clonotype: Its specificity is unknown.

The CDR3 runs 10 residues. V was shortened by 7 bases and J by 4 bases, with 4 bases between the two germline ends. CDR1 SNHLY and CDR2 FYNNEI come from the germline V gene. UMIs and sample barcodes were carried by the TCR alpha and TCR beta cDNA libraries that 5'RACE produced using constant-segment primers. Each CDR3 protein gets one entry after TCRdb re-called the 5' RACE reads with MiXCR. The sample lists about 180,000 distinct CDR3 sequences, around a sixth occurring once. Sequenced input: PBMCs or a T cell subset sorted from them (not recorded which). The receptor's source is a man younger than 35 who had mild COVID-19 (a few samples of this study predate the infection). Cell type and time point are not known. The rearrangement links TRBV2 to TRBJ2-5, with D unresolved. CDR3 in amino acids: CASTGETQYF. The CDR3 DNA follows: TGTGCCAGCACTGGAGAGACCCAGTACTTC.